What follows are 20 T cell receptor beta chains derived from one specimen sequenced in a study of regulatory and conventional T cells in RAG deficiency. Genomic DNA came from blood regulatory T cells gated CD4+ CD25-high CD127-low. Sequenced by immunoSEQ multiplex PCR; TCRdb stores in-frame clones only, minus some. There are 10,000 to 15,000 clones in the sample; approximately 94% occur only once, and over 1.2% lies in the top ten. These data are also associated with another study on regulatory T cells. That source reports: The PCR used 52 TRBV and 13 TRBJ primers.

Sample: CD127- CD25+ CD4+ Tregs sorted from blood. The receptors were sampled from a human donor in good health.

This clone appeared a single time. The chain links TRBV7-6 to TRBJ1-1, with TRBD1 matching over 7 bases. CDR3 length equals 14 residues. J lost 1 base, V lost 5 bases, and 4 bases had no gene match. Germline CDR1 reads SGHVS; CDR2 reads FNYEAQ. CDR3 nucleotides: TGTGCCAGCAGCCGGGGACAGTGGAACACTGAAGCTTTCTTT. It is translated as CASSRGQWNTEAFF.

This chain links TRBV4-2 with TRBJ2-3, with 9 bases lining up with TRBD2. CDR3 length equals 16 residues. Germline V gene data show CDR1 as LGHNA and CDR2 as YNFKEQ. Trimming removed 2 bases from V and 8 bases from J; junction bases left unmatched: 11. The CDR3 bases are TGTGCCAGCAGCCAACTGCGGGCGGGGGGGCGGGGTACGCAGTATTTT. It encodes CASSQLRAGGRGTQYF.

The chain has TRBV4-1 and TRBJ2-7; 11 nucleotides match TRBD1. Germline-derived CDR1 and CDR2 are MGHRA and YSYEKL. The ends lost 1 base at V and 3 bases at J; junction bases unmatched: 5. This CDR3 is 16 amino acids long. CDR3 in amino acids: CASSQGAGTGGYEQYF. Here the CDR3 DNA reads TGCGCCAGCAGCCAAGGTGCCGGGACAGGGGGCTACGAGCAGTACTTC.

The sample holds one count of this clone. The J gene is TRBJ2-1, the V gene TRBV9; 8 bases are a match to TRBD1. Per germline, CDR1 SGDLS and CDR2 YYNGEE. The CDR3 runs to 13 residues. V dropped 3 bases and J dropped 12; count of bases not matched to a gene: 8. The CDR3 coding sequence is TGTGCCAGCAGCGGAGGACAGGGACTTGTGCAGTTCTTC. Amino acids: CASSGGQGLVQFF.

The chain is built from TRBV6-5 and TRBJ1-2; D possibly corresponds to TRBD1 (6 bases). The V end was cut by 7 bases, the J end by 7 bases, with 10 bases between. Germline V gene data show CDR1 as MNHEY and CDR2 as SVGAGI. This CDR3 comprises 11 residues. CDR3 in amino acids: CASKQGLGYTF. The DNA for the CDR3 is TGTGCCAGCAAACAGGGCCTTGGCTACACCTTC.

CDR3 DNA sequence: TGCGCCAGCAGCCGTAGGGACAGGGAACGGGAGACCCAGTACTTC. Protein sequence: CASSRRDRERETQYF. The chain is built from TRBV4-1 and TRBJ2-5, with 9 positions matching TRBD1. CDR3 length: 15 residues. Looked up from germline, CDR1 is MGHRA and CDR2 is YSYEKL. J lost 5 bases, V lost 4 bases, and 8 bases had no gene match.

The chain carries TRBV7-9 and TRBJ2-7; D may be TRBD1 (5 bases). Germline values: CDR1 SEHNR, CDR2 FQNEAQ (reference sequence). The CDR3 extends over 15 amino acids. Trimming stripped 1 base from V and 7 bases from J, with 17 bases between. The CDR3, as DNA: TGTGCCAGCAGCTTAGTCGCGACAGTGGGGTGGGAGCAGTACTTC. It specifies CASSLVATVGWEQYF.

V is TRBV4-1 and J is TRBJ2-1; 8 bases match TRBD2. The CDR3 loop spans 16 amino acids. Germline V CDR1 and CDR2: MGHRA, YSYEKL. The trim removed 4 bases at V and 4 bases at J, leaving 9 bases unmatched. The CDR3 here is CASSPASGGPYNEQFF. The CDR3 DNA is TGCGCCAGCAGCCCAGCCAGCGGGGGCCCATACAATGAGCAGTTCTTC.

This clone was counted a single time. V and J are TRBV29-1 and TRBJ1-1; tentatively, D is TRBD1 (6 bases). The ends were cut back, 6 bases at V and 4 bases at J, with 15 bases in the middle. The germline CDR1 and CDR2 sequences are SQVTM and ANQGSEA. CDR3 length: 13 residues. The DNA for the CDR3 is TGCAGCGTCCTGAGGCAGGGGACCACTGAAGCTTTCTTT. Its translation: CSVLRQGTTEAFF.

The chain couples TRBV6-6 to TRBJ1-2; no clear D gene. CDR1 MNHNY and CDR2 SVGAGI come from the germline V gene (reference sequence). Deletions cut 4 bases from V and 1 base from J, with 7 bases between. The CDR3 length is 13 residues. CDR3 sequence: CASSLRDNYGYTF. CDR3 bases: TGTGCCAGCAGTTTGAGAGATAACTATGGCTACACCTTC.

The chain combines TRBV10-3 with TRBJ1-2; TRBD1 matches at 9 bases. This CDR3 contains 14 residues. Germline lookup yields CDR1 ENHRY and CDR2 SYGVKD. Trimming removed 5 bases from V and 8 bases from J; junction bases left unmatched: 9. The CDR3 loop is CAISSPWDRAGYTF. DNA for the CDR3: TGTGCCATCAGTAGCCCATGGGACAGGGCGGGCTACACCTTC.

CDR3 amino acids: CASSLSTGGVTEAFF. DNA of the CDR3: TGTGCCAGCAGCTTATCGACAGGGGGCGTCACTGAAGCTTTCTTT. This chain links TRBV11-1 with TRBJ1-1; 10 nucleotides agree with TRBD1. Unmatched junction bases numbered 4, after V lost 2 bases and J lost 4 bases. In germline, CDR1 is SGHAT, CDR2 FQDESV (reference sequence). This CDR3 has 15 residues.

The chain employs TRBV27 and TRBJ2-5, with 8 bases aligning to TRBD1. The CDR3 runs 14 residues. The germline V gene encodes CDR1 MNHEY and CDR2 SMNVEV (reference sequence). The V gene end was trimmed by 6 bases and the J gene end by 5 bases; junction bases not matched to a gene: 8. Here the CDR3 reads CASRGTGLGETQYF. In DNA form, the CDR3 reads TGTGCCAGCAGGGGGACAGGCTTGGGGGAGACCCAGTACTTC.

The genes are TRBV18 and TRBJ2-1; TRBD2 might be the D (7 bases). CDR3 length: 16 amino acids. The ends were cut back, 3 bases at V and 4 bases at J, with 16 bases in the middle. The germline V gene has CDR1 KGHSH and CDR2 LQKENI. In DNA form, the CDR3 reads TGTGCCAGCTCACCCACGCGGGGGCTAGGGTACAATGAGCAGTTCTTC. Residues: CASSPTRGLGYNEQFF.

CDR3 nucleotide sequence: TGCGCCAGCAGCACCGGACTAGCGGGAACCGAGCAGTACTTC. As protein: CASSTGLAGTEQYF. The chain has TRBV5-1 and TRBJ2-7; 12 positions match TRBD2. Unmatched junction bases numbered 5, after V lost 4 bases and J lost 6 bases. CDR1 and CDR2 from the germline V gene are SGHRS and YFSETQ. This CDR3 is 14 amino acids long. Variable domain in full (rest from reference TRBV5-1 and TRBJ2-7): KAGVTQTPRYLIKTRGQQVTLSCSPISGHRSVSWYQQTPGQGLQFLFEYFSETQRNKGNFPGRFSGRQFSNSRSEMNVSTLELGDSALYLCASSTGLAGTEQYFGPGTRLTVT.

V usage is TRBV5-4 and J usage is TRBJ2-3; 9 bases are a match to TRBD2. The V and J ends lost 4 bases and 0 bases, in that order; junction bases with no gene match: 6. Germline CDR1 and CDR2: SGHNT and YYREEE (reference sequence). The CDR3 is 16 residues long. CDR3 nucleotide sequence: TGTGCCAGCAGCGCGGGGACTAGCCGTAGCACAGATACGCAGTATTTT. It is translated as CASSAGTSRSTDTQYF.

The table lists this clone with a few counts. In nucleotides, the CDR3 is TGTGCCAGCAGTCGGGACGGGGGGAGCTCCTACAATGAGCAGTTCTTC. It codes for CASSRDGGSSYNEQFF. The J gene is TRBJ2-1, the V gene TRBV2, with 7 bases identical to TRBD2. CDR1 and CDR2 (germline): SNHLY, FYNNEI. CDR3 length equals 16 residues. Trimming at V came to 5 bases and at J to 0 bases, leaving 7 bases not matched to a gene.

The gene calls are TRBV2 and TRBJ1-1; D is unclear. With 10 bases removed from V and 2 bases from J, the gap between germline ends came to 14 bases. The CDR3 covers 13 residues. Germline assignment: CDR1 SNHLY and CDR2 FYNNEI. The CDR3 nucleotides are TGTGCCACCGACGGGGAGGCCAACACTGAAGCTTTCTTT. Residues: CATDGEANTEAFF. Looking up the rest from reference TRBV2 and TRBJ1-1 gives the full variable domain: EPEVTQTPSHQVTQMGQEVILRCVPISNHLYFYWYRQILGQKVEFLVSFYNNEISEKSEIFDDQFSVERPDGSNFTLKIRSTKLEDSAMYFCATDGEANTEAFFGQGTRLTVV.

V and J are TRBV4-2 and TRBJ1-2; D is uncertain. Germline CDR1 is LGHNA and CDR2 is YNFKEQ. The V end was cut by 1 base, the J end by 8 bases, with 14 bases between. This CDR3 is 14 amino acids long. CDR3 in DNA: TGTGCCAGCAGCCAAGGGACGCTAAGCGGGGGCTACACCTTC. Translating gives CASSQGTLSGGYTF.

This chain links TRBV5-1 with TRBJ1-5; a weak D match, TRBD1 (6 bases). V dropped 0 bases and J dropped 7 bases, with 14 bases sitting between them. The CDR3 runs to 15 residues. CDR1 is SGHRS, CDR2 YFSETQ, per germline. CDR3 in DNA: TGCGCCAGCAGCTTGGGGTACAGGGAAGGCCAGCCCCAGCATTTT. Protein product: CASSLGYREGQPQHF.